This T cell receptor (beta chain) was recorded in a study of Ad26.COV2.S vaccination and SARS-CoV-2 variants. Treatment meaning: roughly 18 received Ad26.COV2.S at low or high dose, single or two shots; several received placebo; per-sample allocation not given. Samples came from day 63 after the first vaccine or placebo injection. The vaccine antigen was prefusion-stabilized Wuhan SARS-CoV-2 spike. This table comes from immunoSEQ multiplex PCR, and its TCRdb copy is limited to in-frame clones, with some not included. The profile shows about 320,000 clones, about 86% of them singletons. Broader study findings: Possible underestimation of total T cell responses by the TCR breadth and depth analyses was noted.

The V and J ends lost 3 bases and 5 bases respectively, with 11 bases between them. The germline CDR1 and CDR2 sequences are GTSNPN and SVGIG (reference sequence). CDR3 length equals 13 residues. Concerning this clone itself: Antigen: not known.

Sequenced material: peripheral blood, taken in a trial of Ad26.COV2.S vaccine versus placebo. The TCR sequence derives from a person aged 18-60 years who received the Ad26.COV2.S COVID-19 vaccine or a placebo. V and J are TRBV30 and TRBJ1-5; a possible D gene is TRBD1 (5 bases). Here the CDR3 DNA reads TGTGCCTGGAGCTCCAGGGAATATCAGCCCCAGCATTTT. Protein product: CAWSSREYQPQHF. Full variable domain (remainder filled in from reference TRBV30 and TRBJ1-5): SQTIHQWPATLVQPVGSPLSLECTVEGTSNPNLYWYRQAAGRGLQLLFYSVGIGQISSEVPQNLSASRPQDRQFILSSKKLLLSDSGFYLCAWSSREYQPQHFGDGTRLSIL.